The present entry profiles one T cell receptor (beta chain) with its context. No antigen is known for it. Described time point: week 35, safety follow-up. A single vaccine dose contained 300 ug of mutant IDH1 20-mer peptide, and topical imiquimod was used with it. Germline CDR1 and CDR2: MNHEY and SVGAGI. V was pared by 6 bases and J by 3 bases, with 10 bases of the junction left unmatched. The CDR3 runs to 15 residues. The data were obtained in a study of a mutant IDH1 vaccine in newly diagnosed glioma. Background on the study: Following radiotherapy alone, or alongside temozolomide cycles, vaccination was started after an interval of 4-6 weeks. Patients' prior therapy spanned radiotherapy, temozolomide, or both; most underwent both.

Findings and limits, study-wide: Apparently unrelated to pseudoprogression were changes in the top peripheral T cell clonotypes.

Profiled with immunoSEQ multiplex PCR; TCRdb holds only in-frame clones, not every one. This sample has about 69,000 clones, with around nine tenths found just once. This sample comprised PBMCs, obtained from a glioma patient whose treatment included an IDH1 peptide vaccine. The sequence was obtained from a man aged 25-45 years with glioma. This chain joins TRBV6-5 and TRBJ2-5, with TRBD2 identical over 7 bases. CDR3 bases: TGTGCCAGCAGGCATCACGGGGGGTCGGAAGAGACCCAGTACTTC. Translated: CASRHHGGSEETQYF.